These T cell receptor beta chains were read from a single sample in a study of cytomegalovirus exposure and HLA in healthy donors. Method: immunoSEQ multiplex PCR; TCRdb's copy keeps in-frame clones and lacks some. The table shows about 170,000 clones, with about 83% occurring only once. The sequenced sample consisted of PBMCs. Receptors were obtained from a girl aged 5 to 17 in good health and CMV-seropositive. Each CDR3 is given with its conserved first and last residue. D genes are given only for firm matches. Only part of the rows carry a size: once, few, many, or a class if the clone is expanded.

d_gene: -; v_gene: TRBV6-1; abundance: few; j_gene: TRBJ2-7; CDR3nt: TGTGCCAGCAGTCACAGGAAACCCCTCTCTTACGAGCAGTACTTC; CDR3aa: CASSHRKPLSYEQYF
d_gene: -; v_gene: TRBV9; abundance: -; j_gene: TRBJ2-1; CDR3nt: TGTGCCAGCAGCGTAGCCGGGGGGCCGTACAATGAGCAGTTCTTC; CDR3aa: CASSVAGGPYNEQFF
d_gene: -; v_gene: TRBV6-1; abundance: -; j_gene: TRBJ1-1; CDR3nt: TGTGCCAGCAGTGGACATAACACTGAAGCTTTCTTT; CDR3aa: CASSGHNTEAFF
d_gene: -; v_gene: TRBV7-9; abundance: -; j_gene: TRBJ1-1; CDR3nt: TGTGCCAGCAGCTCTACGGCGGGGGGGGGAAGTCCTGAAGCTTTCTTT; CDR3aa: CASSSTAGGGSPEAFF
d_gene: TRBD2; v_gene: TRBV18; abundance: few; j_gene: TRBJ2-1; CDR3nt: TGTGCCAGCTCACCCCCGGGACTAGCGGGGGGCTCTTCCAATGAGCAGTTCTTC; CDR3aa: CASSPPGLAGGSSNEQFF
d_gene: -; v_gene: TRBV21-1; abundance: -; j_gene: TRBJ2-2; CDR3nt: TGTGCCAGCAGCAAACCGCGCATACAGGGCTTCACCGGGGAGCTGTTTTTT; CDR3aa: CASSKPRIQGFTGELFF
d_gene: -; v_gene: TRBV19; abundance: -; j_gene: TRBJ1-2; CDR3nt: TGTGCCAGTAGTCTTGCGGGTTTTATACATGGCTACACCTTC; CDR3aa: CASSLAGFIHGYTF
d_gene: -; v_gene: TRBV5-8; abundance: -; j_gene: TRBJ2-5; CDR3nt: TGTGCCAGCAGCCTACACGAAGGAAACCCGGGGGAGACCCAGTACTTC; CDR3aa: CASSLHEGNPGETQYF
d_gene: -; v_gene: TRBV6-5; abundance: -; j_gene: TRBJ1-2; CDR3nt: TGTGCCAGCAGTTACTCGGCGGGTCCCTATGGCTACACCTTC; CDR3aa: CASSYSAGPYGYTF
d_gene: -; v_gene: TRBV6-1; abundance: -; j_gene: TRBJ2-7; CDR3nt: TGTGCCAGCAGATCGCGGGACCCTTCCTACGAGCAGTACTTC; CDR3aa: CASRSRDPSYEQYF
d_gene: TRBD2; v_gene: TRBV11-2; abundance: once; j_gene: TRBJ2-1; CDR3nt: TGTGCCAGCAGCTTAGATGGGACTATCTACAATGAGCAGTTCTTC; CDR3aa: CASSLDGTIYNEQFF
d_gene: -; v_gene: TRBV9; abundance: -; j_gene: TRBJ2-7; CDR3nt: TGTGCCAGCAGCGTAGAGGCGGGGCCAACCTACGAGCAGTACTTC; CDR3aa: CASSVEAGPTYEQYF
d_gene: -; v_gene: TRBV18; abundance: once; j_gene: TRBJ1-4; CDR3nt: TGTGCCAGCCACCTTCCAGGGTCCGAAAAACTGTTTTTT; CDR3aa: CASHLPGSEKLFF
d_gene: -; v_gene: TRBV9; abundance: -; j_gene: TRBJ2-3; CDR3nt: TGTGCCAGCAGCGTAGATCAGGGTTCAGATACGCAGTATTTT; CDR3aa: CASSVDQGSDTQYF
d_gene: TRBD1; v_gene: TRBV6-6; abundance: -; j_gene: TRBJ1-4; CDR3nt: TGTGCCAGCAGACAGGGGGGAAATGAAAAACTGTTTTTT; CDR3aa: CASRQGGNEKLFF
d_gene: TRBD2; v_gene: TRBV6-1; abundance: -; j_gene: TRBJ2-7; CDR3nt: TGTGCCAGCAGTTCGGGACTAGCGAACGAGCAGTACTTC; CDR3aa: CASSSGLANEQYF
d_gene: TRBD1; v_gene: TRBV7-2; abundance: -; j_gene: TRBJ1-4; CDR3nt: TGTGCCAGCAGCCGGGACAGGGGGAAAACTAATGAAAAACTGTTTTTT; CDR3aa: CASSRDRGKTNEKLFF
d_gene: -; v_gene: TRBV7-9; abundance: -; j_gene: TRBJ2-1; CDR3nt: TGTGCCAGTAAGGCGGGGGCTTCCTACAATGAGCAGTTCTTC; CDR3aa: CASKAGASYNEQFF
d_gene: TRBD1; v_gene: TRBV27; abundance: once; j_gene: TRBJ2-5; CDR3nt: TGTGCCAGCAGTCCCTACATCAAGGACAGGGGACACCAAGAGACCCAGTACTTC; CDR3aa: CASSPYIKDRGHQETQYF
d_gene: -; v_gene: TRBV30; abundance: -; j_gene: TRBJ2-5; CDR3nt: TGTGCCTGGAGTGTCGGGAGAGAGACCCAGTACTTC; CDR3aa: CAWSVGRETQYF
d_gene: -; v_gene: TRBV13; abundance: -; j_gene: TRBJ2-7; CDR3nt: TGTGCCAGCAGCTTCCAGGGCAGGGCCAACGAGCAGTACTTC; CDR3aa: CASSFQGRANEQYF
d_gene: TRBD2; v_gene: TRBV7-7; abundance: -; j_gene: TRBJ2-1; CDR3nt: TGTGCTAGCAGCTACGGACTAGCGGGGGGGAGCTCCTACAATGAGCAGTTCTTC; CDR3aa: CASSYGLAGGSSYNEQFF
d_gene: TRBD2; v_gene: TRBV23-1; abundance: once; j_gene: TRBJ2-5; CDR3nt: TGCGCCAGCAGTCAGGGGACTAGCGGGGGGGCAGAGACCCAGTACTTC; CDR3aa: CASSQGTSGGAETQYF
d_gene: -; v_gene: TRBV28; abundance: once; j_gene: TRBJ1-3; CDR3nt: TGTGCCAGCAGTTTAGATTTTACTTTCTCTGGAAACACCATATATTTT; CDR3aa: CASSLDFTFSGNTIYF
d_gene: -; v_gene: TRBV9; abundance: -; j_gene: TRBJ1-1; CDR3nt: TGTGCCAGCAGCTTAAGACAGAACACTGAAGCTTTCTTT; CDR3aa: CASSLRQNTEAFF
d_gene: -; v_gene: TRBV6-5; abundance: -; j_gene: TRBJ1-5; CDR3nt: TGTGCCAGCAGTGGGAACAGGAATCAGCCCCAGCATTTT; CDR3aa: CASSGNRNQPQHF